The 16 T cell receptor beta chains below were found in one sample sequenced in a study of T-cell memory formation after mild COVID-19. MiXCR, run by TCRdb on the 5' RACE reads, gives a single entry per CDR3 protein. In the table there are 450,000 or so distinct CDR3 sequences, over 15% of which are singletons. Specimen: PBMCs or a T cell subset sorted from them (not recorded which). The receptors here all came from an adult woman who had mild COVID-19 (a few samples of this study predate the infection). Cell type and time point are not known.

The chain is built from TRBV19 and TRBJ1-1; D is uncertain. Germline V gives CDR1 LNHDA, CDR2 SQIVND (reference sequence). Trimming removed 4 bases from V and 6 bases from J, with 18 bases in between. There are 15 residues in the CDR3. The CDR3 nucleotides read TGTGCCAGTAGTACTTCGAATAGGGCCGGCGCTGAAGCTTTCTTT. Translating it yields CASSTSNRAGAEAFF.

This clonotype was seen many times. A read error may produce the germline difference seen at one junction end. The V gene is TRBV6-2 or TRBV6-3, the J gene TRBJ2-1; either TRBD1 or TRBD2 may supply D (5 bases each). The length of the CDR3 is 14 residues. Per the germline V gene, CDR1 is MNHEY and CDR2 is SVGEGT. CDR3 coding DNA: TGCGCCAGCAGCTCAGGGAGCTCCTACAATGAGCAGTTCTTC. Translation: CASSSGSSYNEQFF.

There are many counts of this clonotype. The rearrangement links TRBV4-2 to TRBJ2-7; D uncertain. V lost 3 bases and J 0 bases, leaving 12 bases between the germline ends. From germline, CDR1 is LGHNA and CDR2 YNFKEQ. CDR3 size: 15 residues. CDR3 in DNA: TGTGCCAGCAGCCAGGCGGATCAAAGCTCCTACGAGCAGTACTTC. Its protein is CASSQADQSSYEQYF.

This clonotype appeared a few times. V gene TRBV7-6 combines with J gene TRBJ1-4, with D hard to call. Germline loops: CDR1 SGHVS, CDR2 FNYEAQ. V was pared by 5 bases and J by 0 bases, with 16 bases between. This CDR3 spans 17 amino acids. The CDR3 DNA reads as TGTGCCAGCAGCCCACAAAGCCAGGCGACAACTAATGAAAAACTGTTTTTT. It is translated as CASSPQSQATTNEKLFF.

The sample holds a few counts of this clonotype. This chain connects TRBV20-1 to TRBJ2-3; TRBD2 matches at 9 bases. The junction had 6 bases not matched to a gene; V was cut back by 1 base and J by 7 bases. The CDR3 totals 14 residues. Germline CDR1 reads DFQATT; CDR2 reads SNEGSKA (reference sequence). CDR3 amino acids: CSARVVAGVYTQYF. CDR3 nucleotides: TGCAGTGCTAGAGTGGTAGCGGGGGTCTATACGCAGTATTTT.

This clonotype was picked up many times. V is TRBV5-1 and J is TRBJ2-1, with D tentatively TRBD2 (6 bases). The CDR3 covers 13 residues. V lost 5 bases and J lost 7, with 13 bases in between. Per germline, CDR1 SGHRS and CDR2 YFSETQ. CDR3 amino acids: CASRAGPENEQFF. CDR3 DNA: TGCGCCAGCAGGGCGGGACCCGAGAATGAGCAGTTCTTC.

The chain links TRBV5-6 to TRBJ2-7; a possible D gene is TRBD1 (7 bases). Trimming stripped 0 bases from V and 2 bases from J, with 12 bases between. Germline CDR1 SGHDT, CDR2 YYEEEE. This CDR3 region has 15 residues. CDR3 loop: CASSLVSGGTYEQYF. The CDR3 DNA reads TGTGCCAGCAGCTTGGTGTCAGGGGGGACCTACGAGCAGTACTTC. The whole variable domain, filled in from reference TRBV5-6 and TRBJ2-7, reads DAGVTQSPTHLIKTRGQQVTLRCSPKSGHDTVSWYQQALGQGPQFIFQYYEEEERQRGNFPDRFSGHQFPNYSSELNVNALLLGDSALYLCASSLVSGGTYEQYFGPGTRLTVT.

V is TRBV6-2 or TRBV6-3 and J is TRBJ2-1; 7 bases align to TRBD2. The CDR3 contains 14 residues. The germline V gene has CDR1 MNHEY and CDR2 SVGEGT. V lost 8 bases, J lost 7 bases, and 11 bases stayed unmatched. The DNA of the CDR3 is TGTGCCAGCCATTCGGGGGGAATGGGGAATGAGCAGTTCTTC. This codes for CASHSGGMGNEQFF.

This clonotype was recorded a few times. V and J are TRBV7-9 and TRBJ2-1; D assignment may be TRBD1 or TRBD2 (6 bases each). Germline V CDR1 and CDR2: SEHNR, FQNEAQ (reference sequence). V was pared by 5 bases and J by 6 bases, with 20 bases between. The CDR3 contains 16 residues. This CDR3 is CASSPIGGRPSNEQFF. In DNA form, the CDR3 reads TGTGCCAGCAGCCCAATAGGGGGGCGGCCAAGCAATGAGCAGTTCTTC.

This clonotype has only a few counts. The chain carries TRBV10-3 and TRBJ2-7, with 8 bases lining up with TRBD1. Losses at the gene ends were 0 bases for V and 2 bases for J; bases not matched to a gene: 9. The CDR3 covers 17 residues. Germline values: CDR1 ENHRY, CDR2 SYGVKD. The CDR3 protein is CAISESTGAKFTYEQYF. As DNA, the CDR3 is TGTGCCATCAGTGAGTCGACAGGGGCAAAATTTACCTACGAGCAGTACTTC.

This clonotype was seen more than once but under ten times. This chain links TRBV6-6 with TRBJ2-3; TRBD2 aligns across 8 bases. V was clipped by 6 bases and J by 0 bases; unmatched bases: 8. Germline V gives CDR1 MNHNY, CDR2 SVGAGI (reference sequence). This CDR3 spans 16 amino acids. The CDR3 here is CASSGSGGVSTDTQYF. The DNA for the CDR3 is TGTGCCAGCAGCGGGAGCGGGGGCGTTAGCACAGATACGCAGTATTTT.

This clonotype was detected a few times. The rearrangement uses TRBV5-5 and TRBJ2-1, with 14 bases fitting TRBD2. CDR3 length equals 17 residues. Germline assignment: CDR1 SGHKS and CDR2 YYEKEE (reference sequence). The V gene end was trimmed by 0 bases and the J gene end by 6 bases; junction bases not matched to a gene: 5. Written as DNA, the CDR3 is TGTGCCAGCAGCTTGGGACTAGCGGGAGGGATTGGCAATGAGCAGTTCTTC. Residues: CASSLGLAGGIGNEQFF.

This clonotype was observed once. The chain carries TRBV29-1 and TRBJ2-5; a weak D match, TRBD1 (5 bases). CDR1 and CDR2 (germline): SQVTM, ANQGSEA. This CDR3 is 13 amino acids long. Trimming stripped 4 bases from V and 0 bases from J, with 9 bases between. CDR3 bases: TGCAGCGTTGCCAGGGCACACCAAGAGACCCAGTACTTC. Translation: CSVARAHQETQYF.

The chain employs TRBV20-1 and TRBJ2-5; tentatively, D is TRBD1 or TRBD2 (6 bases each). V was shortened by 6 bases and J by 1 base, with 12 bases between the two germline ends. The CDR3 has 13 residues. Per germline, CDR1 DFQATT and CDR2 SNEGSKA (reference sequence). The CDR3 reads CSALTGAQETQYF. The CDR3 DNA is TGCAGTGCCCTAACGGGGGCCCAAGAGACCCAGTACTTC.

This clonotype was recorded a few times. This chain links TRBV12-3 or TRBV12-4 with TRBJ2-7; no clear D. V was clipped by 5 bases and J by 4 bases, with 12 bases between them. There are 13 residues in the CDR3. CDR3 sequence (DNA): TGTGCCAGCAGTCCCCTCCCCAAGTACGAGCAGTACTTC. Protein product: CASSPLPKYEQYF.

The gene calls are TRBV4-3 and TRBJ1-2, with 7 nucleotides matching TRBD1. The CDR3 has 16 residues. Germline V lookup: CDR1 LGHNA, CDR2 YSLEER. Unmatched junction bases numbered 7, after V lost 1 base and J lost 2 bases. CDR3 sequence reads: CASSQVGGGLNYGYTF. The CDR3 region has the DNA TGCGCCAGCAGCCAAGTTGGAGGGGGCCTGAACTATGGCTACACCTTC.